Reported below is one T cell receptor beta chain. The sample originates from a study of blood T cell repertoires in COVID-19. At the level of the study: The analysed material was cDNA or gDNA that came from T cells, B-cell-depleted T cells, or PBMCs.

Authors' analysis steps: The authors estimated nucleated cell counts from reference gene primer amplification. Libraries were prepared by immunoSEQ multiplex PCR; TCRdb keeps only in-frame clonotypes and omits some of them. From that table come the V and J calls and clone size; the DNA was used to work out D and trimming. The table has around 140,000 clones, about 90% seen once. The TCR comes from a man aged 60 to 69 who had recovered from COVID-19. The sample consisted of PBMCs or T cells enriched from blood (not recorded which).

The CDR3 spells CASSRAGLDEKLFF. The CDR3 DNA reads as TGTGCCAGCAGCCGGGCAGGGCTAGATGAAAAACTGTTTTTT. The genes are TRBV5-5 and TRBJ1-4, with a possible D match to TRBD1 (5 bases). This CDR3 comprises 14 residues. V lost 4 bases, J lost 6 bases, and 13 bases lay in between. The germline V gene has CDR1 SGHKS and CDR2 YYEKEE (reference sequence).